This T cell receptor beta chain was obtained from a study of CD8+CD57+ T cells in acquired aplastic anemia. Study overall: An average of 3.2 ug of DNA was obtained from sorted CD4+ and CD8+ cells. Study-wide results and limits: Common to patients and controls were 25 to 30 CD8+ CDR3 sequences.

CD8+CD57+ cell expansion had been shown by flow cytometry in patients chosen for sequencing. Every patient had severe acquired aplastic anemia. Among the patients, none had received any therapy at the time of blood sampling. For CDR3 and TCR beta VDJ profiling, genomic DNA was the template used. TCRdb ran MiXCR on the reads and lists one entry per CDR3 protein. Of some 170,000 distinct CDR3 sequences in the sample, 40% to 50% were seen once. A remark on this clonotype: Its cognate antigen is unknown.

This CDR3 has 13 amino acids. The germline V gene has CDR1 MNHEY and CDR2 SVGAGI. V was cut by 2 bases and J by 7 bases, with 9 bases left in between. The sequencing input was sorted CD4+, CD8+, or CD8+CD57+ T cells (not recorded which) from PBMCs. The rearrangement uses TRBV6-5 and TRBJ2-1; the D gene is possibly TRBD2 (6 bases). The origin of this receptor is a human donor with aplastic anemia. Here the CDR3 reads CASSYAGLNEQFF. The CDR3 nucleotides are TGTGCCAGCAGTTACGCGGGACTGAATGAGCAGTTCTTC.